The 22 T cell receptor beta chains presented below share a single source sample, sequenced in a study of pediatric ulcerative colitis. The table came from immunoSEQ multiplex PCR; TCRdb's copy has only in-frame clones and leaves some out. The repertoire holds about 36,000 clones, with over 80% as singletons. The sample consisted of blood. Receptors originate from a girl between 5 and 17 years old with moderate ulcerative colitis.

The rearrangement links TRBV2 to TRBJ2-1; the match to TRBD1 covers 7 bases. The CDR3 has 14 residues. Germline CDR1 and CDR2: SNHLY and FYNNEI. Trimming cost V 5 bases and J 10 bases; bases outside gene matches: 11. CDR3 DNA sequence: TGTGCCAGCAGTCGACTGACAGGGATGAGGGAGCAGTTCTTC. Protein: CASSRLTGMREQFF. The full variable domain, with the rest looked up from reference TRBV2 and TRBJ2-1, is EPEVTQTPSHQVTQMGQEVILRCVPISNHLYFYWYRQILGQKVEFLVSFYNNEISEKSEIFDDQFSVERPDGSNFTLKIRSTKLEDSAMYFCASSRLTGMREQFFGPGTRLTVL.

V is TRBV7-8 and J is TRBJ1-4, with D possibly being TRBD1 (5 bases). The CDR3 runs to 16 residues. Germline CDR1 and CDR2: SGHVS and FQNEAQ. The V end lost 9 bases, the J end lost 2 bases, and 19 bases lay between the germline ends. The CDR3: CASARLLRGTNEKLFF. CDR3 nucleotides: TGTGCCAGTGCCCGACTTCTGAGGGGCACTAATGAAAAACTGTTTTTT.

The rearrangement joins TRBV14 to TRBJ1-1; perhaps TRBD1 as D (5 bases). The ends were cut back, 3 bases at V and 1 base at J, with 15 bases in the middle. From germline, CDR1 is SGHDN and CDR2 FVKESK. There are 16 residues in the CDR3. This CDR3 is CASSQSGQGKNTEAFF. In DNA, the CDR3 is TGTGCCAGCAGCCAGAGCGGACAAGGGAAGAACACTGAAGCTTTCTTT.

CDR3 coding DNA: TGTGCCTGGGCTCGGGGCGAGTATGAAAAACTGTTTTTT. It translates to CAWARGEYEKLFF. The chain employs TRBV30 and TRBJ1-4; maybe TRBD1 (5 bases). The CDR3 totals 13 residues. V was clipped by 5 bases and J by 6 bases, with 13 bases between them. Germline V gives CDR1 GTSNPN, CDR2 SVGIG (reference sequence).

This sequence joins TRBV9 and TRBJ1-4, with TRBD1 matching 12 bases. J was trimmed by 6 bases and V by 3 bases; bases with no gene match: 0. Per the germline V gene, CDR1 is SGDLS and CDR2 is YYNGEE. This CDR3 spans 14 amino acids. Here the CDR3 DNA reads TGTGCCAGCAGCGGGGACAGGGGGCATGAAAAACTGTTTTTT. As protein: CASSGDRGHEKLFF.

This chain links TRBV7-9 with TRBJ1-2; D is unresolved. This CDR3 is 13 amino acids long. Germline V CDR1 and CDR2: SEHNR, FQNEAQ (reference sequence). V shed 6 bases and J shed 5 bases, with 13 bases lying between them. The chain's CDR3 is CASRDGLEYGYTF. The CDR3 nucleotides are TGTGCCAGCAGGGACGGACTCGAATATGGCTACACCTTC.

The DNA for the CDR3 is TGTGCCAGCAGCTTAGGACAGGGAGGCCGAGAGACCCAGTACTTC. Encoded protein: CASSLGQGGRETQYF. J is TRBJ2-5 and V is TRBV7-6; D possibly corresponds to TRBD1 (7 bases). The V gene's germline CDR1 is SGHVS and CDR2 FNYEAQ. Deletions cut 1 base from V and 4 bases from J, with 13 bases between. The CDR3 runs 15 residues. The variable domain in full, completed from reference TRBV7-6 and TRBJ2-5, reads GAGVSQSPRYKVTKRGQDVALRCDPISGHVSLYWYRQALGQGPEFLTYFNYEAQQDKSGLPNDRFSAERPEGSISTLTIQRTEQRDSAMYRCASSLGQGGRETQYFGPGTRLLVL.

The V and J genes are TRBV27 and TRBJ2-7; weak D call: TRBD1 (6 bases). This CDR3 comprises 17 residues. V shed 1 base and J shed 6 bases, with 22 bases lying between them. Looked up from germline, CDR1 is MNHEY and CDR2 is SMNVEV (reference sequence). CDR3 amino acids: CASSLLDSSYRVFEQYF. Here the CDR3 DNA reads TGTGCCAGCAGTTTATTGGACAGCTCTTATCGTGTATTCGAGCAGTACTTC.

This clone was seen a handful of times. The rearrangement uses TRBV27 and TRBJ2-7; D is perhaps TRBD1 or TRBD2 (5 bases each). Germline V lookup: CDR1 MNHEY, CDR2 SMNVEV (reference sequence). The CDR3 is made up of 12 amino acids. The ends were cut back, 6 bases at V and 3 bases at J, with 9 bases in the middle. CDR3 in DNA: TGTGCCAGCAGCAGGGCGGGCTACGAGCAGTACTTC. It codes for CASSRAGYEQYF.

This chain joins TRBV11-2 and TRBJ2-7, with 7 bases lining up with TRBD1. V gave up 4 bases and J gave up 3 bases; unmatched junction bases: 15. CDR1 is SGHAT and CDR2 is FQNNGV in the germline V gene. The CDR3 is 17 amino acids. CDR3 in DNA: TGTGCCAGCAGCTCAATAAAGACTGGACAGGCCCACTACGAGCAGTACTTC. Amino acid sequence: CASSSIKTGQAHYEQYF.

This clone was observed a handful of times. The chain couples TRBV19 to TRBJ2-7; 11 bases agree with TRBD2. With 5 bases clipped from V and 4 bases from J, the junction kept 4 bases outside the gene matches. Per germline, CDR1 LNHDA and CDR2 SQIVND (reference sequence). This CDR3 spans 14 amino acids. The CDR3 region has the DNA TGTGCCAGTAGTCCGGGGACTAGCGGTTACGAGCAGTACTTC. This sequence encodes CASSPGTSGYEQYF.

The rearrangement links TRBV19 to TRBJ2-7; a possible D gene is TRBD2 (5 bases). Trimming took 2 bases from V and 7 from J, leaving 18 bases between them. The CDR3 runs to 15 residues. Germline V lookup: CDR1 LNHDA, CDR2 SQIVND (reference sequence). The CDR3 bases are TGTGCCAGTAGTATAAAGCGGTCCTTTTCGGGGGAGCAGTACTTC. It encodes CASSIKRSFSGEQYF.

As regards this clone: One junction end disagrees with the germline gene, perhaps due to a read error. The chain recombines TRBV30 with TRBJ2-7; a possible D gene is TRBD2 (5 bases). The CDR3 spans 13 residues. The V gene's germline CDR1 is GTSNPN and CDR2 SVGIG (reference sequence). DNA of the CDR3: TGTGCCTGGAGCCTCCCCCCGACCGGGGTGAGTAACTTC. Protein: CAWSLPPTGVSNF.

The J gene is TRBJ2-4, the V gene TRBV6-6; unclear D gene. The CDR3 runs 11 residues. Deletions cut 2 bases from V and 15 bases from J, with 11 bases between. Germline CDR1 reads MNHNY; CDR2 reads SVGAGI (reference sequence). This chain's CDR3 is CASSYDSYRYF. In DNA form, the CDR3 reads TGTGCCAGCAGTTACGATAGTTATCGGTACTTC.

V and J are TRBV28 and TRBJ1-5; 7 bases map to TRBD1. Germline CDR1 is MDHEN and CDR2 is SYDVKM. The V gene end was trimmed by 4 bases and the J gene end by 1 base; junction bases not matched to a gene: 13. The CDR3 sequence is 18 residues long. The CDR3 reads CASSWGGRQGRSNQPQHF. CDR3 coding DNA: TGTGCCAGCAGTTGGGGAGGGAGACAGGGACGGAGCAATCAGCCCCAGCATTTT.

The chain links TRBV14 to TRBJ2-3; the match to TRBD2 covers 8 bases. With V trimmed by 0 bases and J by 2 bases, 10 bases remained unmatched. Germline CDR1 reads SGHDN; CDR2 reads FVKESK. This CDR3 contains 18 residues. CDR3 DNA sequence: TGTGCCAGCAGCCAAGATGTCAGTAGCGGGATTTTCACAGATACGCAGTATTTT. Translated, it gives CASSQDVSSGIFTDTQYF.

The chain is built from TRBV5-8 and TRBJ2-5; TRBD1 matches 10 bases. This CDR3 is built from 15 residues. V shed 3 bases, J shed 1 base, and the junction held 3 bases outside the gene matches. Germline V gene lookup returns CDR1 SGHTS and CDR2 YDEGEE. Here the CDR3 reads CASSSGTGVQETQYF. The CDR3 DNA is TGTGCCAGCAGCTCCGGGACAGGGGTCCAAGAGACCCAGTACTTC.

This clone was seen only a few times. This chain uses TRBV19 with TRBJ2-5; D assignment may be TRBD1 or TRBD2 (6 bases each). V lost 3 bases to trimming and J lost 6 bases, with 14 bases between them. Looked up from germline, CDR1 is LNHDA and CDR2 is SQIVND (reference sequence). The CDR3 totals 14 residues. The CDR3 sequence is CASSMLAGGQTQYF. The DNA of the CDR3 is TGTGCCAGTAGTATGCTGGCCGGGGGCCAGACCCAGTACTTC.

V gene TRBV30 combines with J gene TRBJ2-7; D is unresolved. CDR1 and CDR2 from the germline V gene are GTSNPN and SVGIG (reference sequence). V lost 2 bases, J lost 4 bases, and 12 bases lay in between. The CDR3 length is 13 residues. This chain's CDR3 is CAWSNGLLYEQYF. CDR3 DNA: TGTGCCTGGAGTAATGGGCTCCTATACGAGCAGTACTTC.

The chain combines TRBV7-8 with TRBJ2-7; D gene uncertain. The CDR3 consists of 11 residues. Germline CDR1 SGHVS, CDR2 FQNEAQ. Trimming shortened V by 5 bases and J by 4 bases, and 6 bases separated the two germline ends. The CDR3 region is CASSPAYEQYF. The CDR3 coding sequence is TGTGCCAGCAGCCCAGCTTACGAGCAGTACTTC. Full variable domain (outside the CDR3, taken from reference TRBV7-8 and TRBJ2-7): GAGVSQSPRYKVAKRGQDVALRCDPISGHVSLFWYQQALGQGPEFLTYFQNEAQLDKSGLPSDRFFAERPEGSVSTLKIQRTQQEDSAVYLCASSPAYEQYFGPGTRLTVT.

This clone showed up just once. This chain uses TRBV6-5 with TRBJ2-7, with D unclear. V dropped 0 bases and J dropped 3 bases, with 9 bases sitting between them. Germline V gene sequence: CDR1 MNHEY, CDR2 SVGAGI. The CDR3 covers 14 residues. CDR3 sequence reads: CASSYSHLNYEQYF. CDR3 nucleotides: TGTGCCAGCAGTTACTCGCACTTAAACTACGAGCAGTACTTC.

The rearrangement joins TRBV7-9 to TRBJ2-7; 15 bases align to TRBD2. V gave up 4 bases and J gave up 0 bases; unmatched junction bases: 10. Germline CDR1 SEHNR, CDR2 FQNEAQ (reference sequence). The CDR3 consists of 19 residues. The CDR3 loop is CASSSLGTSGGKTSYEQYF. In DNA, the CDR3 is TGTGCCAGCAGCTCCCTCGGGACTAGCGGGGGGAAGACCTCCTACGAGCAGTACTTC.